One sample yielded the 9 T cell receptor beta chains listed below, sequenced in a study of cytomegalovirus exposure and HLA in healthy donors. PCR used 60 Vbeta primers and 13 Jbeta primers. Assay used: immunoSEQ multiplex PCR; TCRdb lists only in-frame clones, some missing. The sample shows around 130,000 clones, approximately 70% of them seen only once. Sequenced: PBMCs. Receptors were obtained from an older woman in good health and CMV-seropositive.

This clone turned up a few times. The V gene is TRBV29-1, the J gene TRBJ1-1, with 11 bases lining up with TRBD1. V gave up 7 bases and J gave up 3 bases; unmatched junction bases: 13. The CDR3 is made up of 16 amino acids. Germline V CDR1 and CDR2: SQVTM, ANQGSEA. The CDR3 DNA sequence: TGCAGCGCCGGGGGTAGGGACAGGGGGGGGGACACTGAAGCTTTCTTT. Translated, it gives CSAGGRDRGGDTEAFF.

This chain uses TRBV19 with TRBJ1-2; no definite D call. The germline V gene encodes CDR1 LNHDA and CDR2 SQIVND (reference sequence). The length of the CDR3 is 15 residues. V shed 3 bases and J shed 5 bases, with 16 bases lying between them. The CDR3 region has the DNA TGTGCCAGTAGTATCACGTACGCCCTCGGGTATGGCTACACCTTC. Translated: CASSITYALGYGYTF.

The rearrangement joins TRBV7-9 to TRBJ2-1; 7 bases are shared with TRBD2. There are 16 residues in the CDR3. Germline CDR1 reads SEHNR; CDR2 reads FQNEAQ (reference sequence). V lost 5 bases to trimming and J lost 5 bases; unmatched junction nucleotides: 12. CDR3 region: CASSHTTAGSHNEQFF. CDR3 DNA: TGTGCCAGCAGCCATACTACAGCGGGGAGTCACAATGAGCAGTTCTTC.

This clone was picked up a small number of times. The chain has TRBV5-8 and TRBJ2-7; D is unresolved. Trimming shortened V by 4 bases and J by 2 bases, and 16 bases separated the two germline ends. The CDR3 spans 15 residues. CDR1 and CDR2 (germline): SGHTS, YDEGEE. The CDR3 sequence: CASSQAPARPYEQYF. The CDR3 region has the DNA TGTGCCAGCAGCCAGGCCCCCGCCAGGCCCTACGAGCAGTACTTC.

The CDR3 DNA reads as TGTGCCGTCACCGATTCCCATGGCGGGACAGCTGAAGAGACCCAGTACTTC. Translation: CAVTDSHGGTAEETQYF. The rearrangement links TRBV10-3 to TRBJ2-5; the D gene is possibly TRBD1 (7 bases). Trimming took 11 bases from V and 3 from J, leaving 28 bases between them. The CDR3 totals 17 residues. Germline V gene lookup returns CDR1 ENHRY and CDR2 SYGVKD.

This clone was seen a few times. J is TRBJ1-6 and V is TRBV18; D is uncertain. Germline V gene sequence: CDR1 KGHSH, CDR2 LQKENI. Trimming shortened V by 5 bases and J by 8 bases, and 10 bases separated the two germline ends. This CDR3 has 13 amino acids. As DNA, the CDR3 is TGTGCCAGCTCATCCGCCGCGGATTCACCCCTCCACTTT. Its translation: CASSSAADSPLHF. Together with reference TRBV18 and TRBJ1-6, the CDR3 gives the full variable domain: NAGVMQNPRHLVRRRGQEARLRCSPMKGHSHVYWYRQLPEEGLKFMVYLQKENIIDESGMPKERFSAEFPKEGPSILRIQQVVRGDSAAYFCASSSAADSPLHFGNGTRLTVT.

The chain recombines TRBV14 with TRBJ1-1; a possible D gene is TRBD1 (5 bases). The CDR3 totals 13 residues. Trimming removed 4 bases at V and 11 bases at J, with 17 bases between. From germline, CDR1 is SGHDN and CDR2 FVKESK. The CDR3 DNA follows: TGTGCCAGCAGCCGTCCCCCAGGGTCGCAGGCTTTCTTT. This encodes CASSRPPGSQAFF.

The chain is built from TRBV20-1 and TRBJ1-1; tentatively, D is TRBD1 (6 bases). The V end was cut by 6 bases, the J end by 1 base, with 6 bases between. Germline CDR1 and CDR2: DFQATT and SNEGSKA (reference sequence). The CDR3 loop spans 11 amino acids. The DNA of the CDR3 is TGCAGTGCGGACAGGAACACTGAAGCTTTCTTT. This translates into CSADRNTEAFF.

A single count supports this clone. The V gene is TRBV9, the J gene TRBJ2-7; weak D call: TRBD1 (6 bases). CDR3 length: 15 amino acids. With 0 bases removed from V and 1 base from J, the gap between germline ends came to 11 bases. Germline V gene lookup returns CDR1 SGDLS and CDR2 YYNGEE. For the CDR3, the DNA is TGTGCCAGCAGCGTAGATGGGGGCACGTCCTACGAGCAGTACTTC. Translated, it gives CASSVDGGTSYEQYF.